This T cell receptor (beta chain) derives from a study of vaccination and CD4 T cells after COVID-19. Per the germline V gene, CDR1 is KGHSH and CDR2 is LQKENI. V trimming: 3 bases; J trimming: 0 bases; junction bases outside the gene matches: 8. CDR3 length equals 17 residues. Treatment reported: roughly 10-day PBMC culture with coronavirus spike peptide pools or control peptides (ViraFEST assay). Researchers used the Oncomine TCR Beta short-read assay to sequence DNA from cultured CD4+ T cells. In TCRdb, the PCR reads were re-called with MiXCR into one record per CDR3 protein. The repertoire holds more than 7,000 distinct CDR3 sequences, with about 44% as singletons. This clonotype was detected only once. The antigen is undetermined.

The rearrangement joins TRBV18 to TRBJ1-5, with 7 bases matching TRBD1. The receptor was derived from a human donor who had recovered from COVID-19. Sequences were obtained from CD4+ T cells from blood, cultured in vitro. The CDR3 loop is CASSPPTGSDSNQPQHF. Here the CDR3 DNA reads TGTGCCAGCTCACCCCCGACAGGGTCGGATAGCAATCAGCCCCAGCATTTT.